This TCR beta chain was identified during a study of blood T cell repertoires in COVID-19. Profiled with immunoSEQ multiplex PCR; TCRdb holds only in-frame clones, not every one. The table records 65,000 to 75,000 clones, roughly 80% of them present only once. The germline CDR1 and CDR2 sequences are LNHNV and YYDKDF (reference sequence). V gave up 3 bases and J gave up 9 bases; unmatched junction bases: 8. The CDR3 has 13 amino acids. This clone was recorded only once. The receptor's source is a human donor in a cohort sampled during active COVID-19. The V and J genes are TRBV15 and TRBJ2-7, with TRBD2 matching 7 bases. The sequenced sample consisted of peripheral blood. The CDR3 protein is CATSSNRGGVQYF. CDR3 DNA sequence: TGTGCCACCAGCAGCAACCGCGGGGGTGTGCAGTACTTC.